The source of this TCR beta chain is a study of CXCR3-negative and CXCR3-positive naive CD8 T cells. To note about this clonotype: Its antigen is as yet unknown.

Carrying UMI labels, the TRB cDNA libraries were prepared through 5' RACE. TCRdb re-called the 5' RACE reads and shows each CDR3 protein once, DNA omitted. In all, the sample yields 110,000 or so distinct CDR3 sequences. Study results and limitations: A higher hydrophobicity marked the TRB CDR3s of CXCR3-positive naive cells versus CXCR3-negative naive cells.

Material for sequencing was naive CXCR3+ CD8+ T cells from blood. Indicated subset: CD45RO-CCR7+CD27+CD95- naive CD8+ T cells expressing CXCR3 (TNR3+). This clonotype was obtained from a human donor in good health. Some clones in this sample may be carry-over from other donors' samples.

The CDR3 loop reads CASSLLAGKYQETQYF. This rearrangement joins TRBV11-1 to TRBJ2-5; checking the TCRdb D call of TRBD1 is not possible without DNA. Germline CDR1 SGHAT, CDR2 FQDESV (reference sequence). This CDR3 is 16 amino acids long. The full variable domain, completed using reference TRBV11-1 and TRBJ2-5, is EAEVAQSPRYKITEKSQAVAFWCDPISGHATLYWYRQILGQGPELLVQFQDESVVDDSQLPKDRFSAERLKGVDSTLKIQPAELGDSAMYLCASSLLAGKYQETQYFGPGTRLLVL.